The clone carrying this T cell receptor (beta chain) showed up just once. Trimming pared 6 bases from V and 5 bases from J, leaving 16 bases between. Germline V lookup: CDR1 DFQATT, CDR2 SNEGSKA (reference sequence). CDR3 size: 13 residues. The data were taken from a study of blood T cells in healthy people across ages. Then a second PCR, running about 6 to 12 cycles, was carried out with a sample-barcoded 5' primer and a J-beta primer mix. The yield of each sample was at least 3 million CDR3-containing paired-end reads. One entry per CDR3 protein, called by TCRdb with MiXCR from the 5' RACE reads. This sample has about 560,000 distinct CDR3 sequences, with over 25% found just once. Healthy Caucasians from Russia aged about 6 to 100 served as donors. A further study also used this sample, focusing on T cells of mothers and their children. That source adds: Using the M1S primer, the second PCR added sample barcodes along with 2-4 random nucleotides.

The chain uses TRBV20-1 and TRBJ2-5; no clear D gene. The specimen was blood. The receptor was isolated from a boy between 2 and 10 years old in good health. CDR3 in amino acids: CSAYLRISETQYF. The CDR3 DNA is TGCAGTGCCTACCTCCGCATTAGCGAGACCCAGTACTTC.